These T cell receptor beta chains were read from a single sample in a study of T-cell reconstitution after alpha-beta-depleted transplantation in children. TCRdb reprocessed the PCR reads with MiXCR, giving one entry per CDR3 protein. The sample lists approximately 980,000 distinct CDR3 sequences, about 29% seen once, with around 30% in the top ten. Here the sequenced sample was PBMCs, mostly from graft donor cells, taken 360 days after TCRalphabeta/CD19-depleted stem cell transplant. These receptors were taken from a boy under three years old who had a stem cell transplant for SCID, so the T cells may come from the graft donor. The CDR3 runs from the conserved cysteine through the conserved F or W. The D gene is left open where the match is weak. Size values are once, few and many counts, or a class for expanded clones, and some rows have none.

TRBJ2-3 | TRBV20-1 | . | TRBD2 | CSASGVTQYF | TGCAGTGCGAGCGGGGTAACGCAGTATTTT
TRBJ1-5 | TRBV28 | . | . | CASSPGRGSGFRQPQHF | TGTGCCAGCAGCCCGGGGAGGGGGTCCGGATTTCGTCAGCCCCAGCATTTT
TRBJ2-1 | TRBV2 | . | TRBD1 | CASSRDRESYNEQFF | TGTGCCAGCAGTCGGGACAGGGAATCCTACAATGAGCAGTTCTTC
TRBJ1-4 | TRBV6-5 | . | . | CASSYSVYNEKLFF | TGTGCCAGCAGTTATTCGGTATATAATGAAAAACTGTTTTTT
TRBJ2-1 | TRBV4-2 | few | . | CASSQDYGGNEQFF | TGTGCCAGCAGCCAAGATTACGGTGGCAATGAGCAGTTCTTC
TRBJ2-3 | TRBV7-9 | . | . | CASSPGEDTQYF | TGTGCCAGCAGCCCTGGTGAAGATACGCAGTATTTT
TRBJ1-1 | TRBV5-1 | few | . | CASSLDEGRDTEAFF | TGCGCCAGCAGCTTGGACGAGGGACGGGACACTGAAGCTTTCTTT
TRBJ2-7 | TRBV7-9 | few | . | CASSQFGTGSSYEQYF | TGTGCCAGCAGCCAATTTGGGACCGGCAGCTCCTACGAGCAGTACTTC
TRBJ2-5 | TRBV18 | . | TRBD2 | CASSPPGLAAQETQYF | TGTGCCAGCTCACCACCGGGACTAGCGGCCCAAGAGACCCAGTACTTC
TRBJ2-2 | TRBV12-3/TRBV12-4 | . | . | CASNRYSGSGELFF | TGTGCCAGCAACCGTTATTCTGGTTCCGGGGAGCTGTTTTTT
TRBJ2-2 | TRBV28 | few | TRBD1 | CASSLIDRADTGELFF | TGTGCCAGCAGTCTAATAGACAGGGCCGACACCGGGGAGCTGTTTTTT
TRBJ1-2 | TRBV24-1 | few | . | CATSDFAGYGYTF | TGTGCCACCAGTGATTTTGCGGGATATGGCTACACCTTC
TRBJ2-3 | TRBV5-1 | . | . | CASSLEDPSTDTQYF | TGCGCCAGCAGCTTGGAGGATCCTAGCACAGATACGCAGTATTTT
TRBJ1-2 | TRBV6-2/TRBV6-3 | . | . | CASRDGIYGYTF | TGTGCCAGCAGAGATGGAATCTATGGCTACACCTTC
TRBJ1-1 | TRBV7-9 | . | . | CASTTAGAVWTEAFF | TGTGCCAGCACCACCGCCGGGGCCGTTTGGACTGAAGCTTTCTTT
TRBJ1-1 | TRBV2 | . | . | CASKARYRLVSNTEAFF | TGTGCCAGCAAGGCGCGGTACAGACTCGTATCGAACACTGAAGCTTTCTTT
TRBJ1-5 | TRBV30 | . | . | CAWSVRIKPENNQPQHF | TGTGCCTGGAGTGTGCGCATAAAGCCCGAGAACAATCAGCCCCAGCATTTT
TRBJ1-5 | TRBV7-8 | many | TRBD1 | CASSPHPRGQAYQPQHF | TGTGCCAGCAGCCCTCATCCCAGGGGGCAGGCGTATCAGCCCCAGCATTTT
TRBJ2-1 | TRBV12-3/TRBV12-4 | few | . | CASSSQGIISYNEQFF | TGTGCCAGCAGTTCCCAGGGGATCATCTCCTACAATGAGCAGTTCTTC
TRBJ2-3 | TRBV15 | . | . | CATSRDSRAVNTDTQYF | TGTGCCACCAGCAGAGATTCCCGTGCAGTCAACACAGATACGCAGTATTTT
TRBJ2-7 | TRBV5-1 | few | TRBD1 | CASSSGTGTTYEQYF | TGCGCCAGCAGCTCTGGGACAGGGACAACCTACGAGCAGTACTTC
TRBJ2-5 | TRBV12-3/TRBV12-4 | many | . | CASSLWVGETQYF | TGTGCCAGCAGTTTATGGGTAGGGGAGACCCAGTACTTC
TRBJ2-1 | TRBV15 | . | . | CATSRAGGPSYNEQFF | TGTGCCACCAGCAGAGCGGGGGGCCCCTCCTACAATGAGCAGTTCTTC
TRBJ2-3 | TRBV7-2 | . | TRBD2 | CASSPGLAVDTQYF | TGTGCCAGCAGTCCGGGACTAGCAGTAGATACGCAGTATTTT
TRBJ2-1 | TRBV4-3 | few | TRBD2 | CASSQDWRRGYNEQFF | TGCGCCAGCAGCCAAGATTGGAGGCGGGGGTACAATGAGCAGTTCTTC
TRBJ1-1 | TRBV5-1 | . | . | CASSFLDRDTEAFF | TGCGCCAGCAGCTTCCTAGACCGGGACACTGAAGCTTTCTTT
TRBJ2-7 | TRBV12-3/TRBV12-4 | . | . | CASSGDGREQYF | TGTGCCAGCAGTGGGGACGGGCGCGAGCAGTACTTC